The 32 T cell receptor beta chains in this list originate from one sample, sequenced in a study of vaccination and CD4 T cells after COVID-19. Treatment indicated: roughly 10-day PBMC culture with coronavirus spike peptide pools or control peptides (ViraFEST assay). For these TCRs, the target antigens are not known. With the Oncomine TCR Beta short-read assay, DNA from cultured CD4+ T cells was sequenced. In TCRdb, the PCR reads were re-called with MiXCR into one record per CDR3 protein. The table shows about 15,000 distinct CDR3 sequences, with 21% occurring only once. The sample in question was CD4+ T cells from blood, cultured in vitro, obtained before SARS-CoV-2 vaccination. The receptors originated from a human donor who received a COVID-19 vaccine.

The chain joins TRBV20-1 to TRBJ2-7; the D gene is possibly TRBD1 (6 bases). Germline V CDR1 and CDR2: DFQATT, SNEGSKA (reference sequence). The CDR3 sequence is 12 residues long. V was pared by 3 bases and J by 3 bases, with 9 bases between. CDR3 protein: CSASGRGYEQYF. CDR3 bases: TGCAGTGCTAGTGGCAGGGGCTACGAGCAGTACTTC.

The rearrangement joins TRBV18 to TRBJ2-5; a possible D gene is TRBD1 (5 bases). Germline V gives CDR1 KGHSH, CDR2 LQKENI. With 5 bases removed from V and 5 bases from J, the gap between germline ends came to 9 bases. This CDR3 region has 12 residues. The CDR3 loop is CASSTRVETQYF. The DNA of the CDR3 is TGTGCCAGCTCAACCAGGGTGGAGACCCAGTACTTC. Combining the CDR3 with reference TRBV18 and TRBJ2-5 gives the whole variable domain NAGVMQNPRHLVRRRGQEARLRCSPMKGHSHVYWYRQLPEEGLKFMVYLQKENIIDESGMPKERFSAEFPKEGPSILRIQQVVRGDSAAYFCASSTRVETQYFGPGTRLLVL.

DNA for the CDR3: TGCAGTGCTAGTAAAGGGGCCTACAATGAGCAGTTCTTC. Its protein is CSASKGAYNEQFF. J is TRBJ2-1 and V is TRBV20-1, with a weak D call TRBD1 (5 bases). The V end lost 3 bases, the J end lost 2 bases, and 8 bases lay between the germline ends. The CDR3 is 13 amino acids. Germline values: CDR1 DFQATT, CDR2 SNEGSKA (reference sequence).

This clonotype has more than one count but fewer than ten. This chain uses TRBV11-3 with TRBJ2-6, with 8 bases that match TRBD1. Trimming removed 4 bases from V and 2 bases from J; junction bases left unmatched: 10. The CDR3 contains 18 residues. Germline V gene lookup returns CDR1 SGHNT and CDR2 YENEEA. CDR3 protein: CASSSAAGGAAGANVLTF. The CDR3 region has the DNA TGTGCCAGCAGCTCGGCGGCAGGGGGCGCGGCTGGGGCCAACGTCCTGACTTTC.

This clonotype came up a few times. The rearrangement joins TRBV4-1 to TRBJ2-4; D possibly corresponds to TRBD2 (6 bases). V was trimmed by 1 base and J by 6 bases, leaving 13 bases between them. The CDR3 consists of 15 residues. CDR1 is MGHRA and CDR2 is YSYEKL in the germline V gene. Here the CDR3 DNA reads TGCGCCAGCAGCCAAGTAACCGGGGAGGCAAACATTCAGTACTTC. This translates into CASSQVTGEANIQYF.

A note on this clonotype: Compared with germline, one end of the junction differs, possibly owing to a read error. The chain's CDR3 is CASSLALQAYNSPLHF. For the CDR3, the DNA is TGTGCCAGCAGCTTGGCCCTCCAGGCCTATAATTCACCCCTCCACTTT. The chain has TRBV5-3 and TRBJ1-6, with D unclear. TRBV5-3 belongs to the ORF category, with a function that is uncertain. The CDR3 totals 16 residues.

The V and J genes are TRBV30 and TRBJ1-2, with a tentative D call TRBD1 (6 bases). The CDR3 is 14 amino acids. Germline V gives CDR1 GTSNPN, CDR2 SVGIG (reference sequence). V dropped 6 bases and J dropped 1 base, with 15 bases sitting between them. For the CDR3, the DNA is TGTGCCTGTCGGGGGGGGGCCCTTAACTATGGCTACACCTTC. Protein product: CACRGGALNYGYTF.

The chain has TRBV30 and TRBJ2-3, with TRBD2 as a possible D gene (5 bases). The V gene lost 3 bases and the J gene lost 6 bases, with 10 bases spanning the gap. This CDR3 has 12 amino acids. The V gene's germline CDR1 is GTSNPN and CDR2 SVGIG (reference sequence). The CDR3 protein is CAWRSGVDTQYF. CDR3 nucleotide sequence: TGTGCCTGGAGGTCCGGGGTGGATACGCAGTATTTT.

The chain uses TRBV2 and TRBJ2-4; the D is unclear. CDR1 and CDR2 from the germline V gene are SNHLY and FYNNEI. The CDR3 contains 13 residues. Between the trimmed V and J ends, which lost 5 bases and 4 bases, there was a span of 9 bases. The CDR3 spells CASSLVVKNIQYF. CDR3 DNA: TGTGCCAGCAGTCTAGTTGTTAAAAACATTCAGTACTTC.

This clonotype was seen only a few times. The rearrangement joins TRBV6-2 or TRBV6-3 to TRBJ2-7, with 9 positions matching TRBD1. The germline gives CDR1 MNHEY, CDR2 SVGEGT. V shed 6 bases and J 4 bases; nucleotides not matched to a gene: 10. The CDR3 covers 15 residues. The CDR3 DNA reads as TGTGCCAGCAGAAGTCCGGGACAGGGCGATTACGAGCAGTACTTC. Its translation is CASRSPGQGDYEQYF.

This clonotype was seen a handful of times. V and J are TRBV7-2 and TRBJ2-1, with TRBD2 matching 12 bases. Trimming took 6 bases from V and 5 from J; bases not matched to a gene: 14. Germline V gene data show CDR1 as SGHTA and CDR2 as FQGNSA. The CDR3 runs 18 residues. This CDR3 reads CASRLRLGLAGRNNEQFF. As DNA, the CDR3 is TGTGCCAGCAGGCTCAGATTGGGACTAGCGGGTCGCAACAATGAGCAGTTCTTC.

In nucleotides, the CDR3 is TGTGCCAGAAGCTTGCGAGGGGGAAATGCCCAAGAGACCCAGTACTTC. This sequence encodes CARSLRGGNAQETQYF. The genes are TRBV5-3 and TRBJ2-5; maybe TRBD1 (6 bases). TRBV5-3 is given ORF status, its function remaining uncertain. The germline V and J ends were trimmed by 1 base and 1 base, with 14 bases remaining between them. The CDR3 totals 16 residues.

The chain links TRBV4-2 to TRBJ2-1; 11 bases are a match to TRBD2. The CDR3 is 15 amino acids. Germline V lookup: CDR1 LGHNA, CDR2 YNFKEQ. V lost 4 bases to trimming and J lost 8 bases; unmatched junction nucleotides: 7. The chain's CDR3 is CASSPTSGERDEQFF. CDR3 sequence (DNA): TGTGCCAGCAGCCCGACTAGCGGGGAAAGGGATGAGCAGTTCTTC.

Judged by abundance, this clonotype is medium-sized. The rearrangement joins TRBV2 to TRBJ1-5; a possible D gene is TRBD1 (6 bases). From germline, CDR1 is SNHLY and CDR2 FYNNEI. With 7 bases removed from V and 7 bases from J, the gap between germline ends came to 14 bases. The CDR3 runs 13 residues. The CDR3 sequence is CASTQEGEQPQHF. The CDR3 DNA sequence: TGTGCCAGCACCCAGGAGGGGGAGCAGCCCCAGCATTTT.

This clonotype has just a few counts. The chain has TRBV10-1 and TRBJ2-5, with 7 positions matching TRBD2. The CDR3 runs 14 residues. After removal of 2 bases from V and 3 bases from J, the junction contained 3 bases not matched to a gene. Germline lookup yields CDR1 WNHNN and CDR2 SYGVQD (reference sequence). The CDR3 loop reads CASSEGGVEETQYF. Here the CDR3 DNA reads TGCGCCAGCAGTGAGGGGGGGGTGGAAGAGACCCAGTACTTC.

The rearrangement joins TRBV14 to TRBJ2-3; 7 nucleotides match TRBD2. This CDR3 contains 15 residues. From germline, CDR1 is SGHDN and CDR2 FVKESK. The V gene end was trimmed by 3 bases and the J gene end by 2 bases; junction bases not matched to a gene: 5. The CDR3 sequence: CASSHGLGNTDTQYF. Here the CDR3 DNA reads TGTGCCAGCAGCCACGGACTAGGGAACACAGATACGCAGTATTTT.

The rearrangement uses TRBV12-3 or TRBV12-4 and TRBJ2-3; TRBD2 matches at 7 bases. The CDR3 spans 15 residues. Trimming took 5 bases from V and 8 from J; bases not matched to a gene: 13. The CDR3 nucleotides are TGTGCCAGCAGTAAACCGGGGGGACTGAGGGGTACGCAGTATTTT. Translation: CASSKPGGLRGTQYF.

This sequence joins TRBV19 and TRBJ2-3; TRBD2 matches 12 bases. J gave up 2 bases and V 6 bases, and 6 bases lay outside the gene matches. Germline assignment: CDR1 LNHDA and CDR2 SQIVND (reference sequence). This CDR3 has 16 residues. CDR3 region: CASRLAGGRNTDTQYF. CDR3 nucleotides: TGTGCCAGTAGGCTAGCGGGGGGGCGAAACACAGATACGCAGTATTTT.

This clonotype was counted only a few times. The chain is built from TRBV7-2 and TRBJ2-2; D perhaps matches TRBD2 (7 bases). With 2 bases removed from V and 7 bases from J, the gap between germline ends came to 14 bases. CDR1 and CDR2 (germline): SGHTA, FQGNSA. CDR3 size: 15 residues. CDR3 amino acids: CASSLLQGGIGELFF. The DNA of the CDR3 is TGTGCCAGCAGCTTATTACAGGGAGGGATCGGGGAGCTGTTTTTT.

The chain joins TRBV5-1 to TRBJ2-7; D is perhaps TRBD2 (7 bases). The V end lost 0 bases, the J end lost 4 bases, and 17 bases lay between the germline ends. Germline V gene lookup returns CDR1 SGHRS and CDR2 YFSETQ. This CDR3 is 16 amino acids long. CDR3 amino acids: CASSLGSGGGLYEQYF. The CDR3 DNA reads TGCGCCAGCAGCTTGGGGTCGGGGGGCGGTCTTTACGAGCAGTACTTC.

CDR3 sequence reads: CASSLDPVYTDTQYF. CDR3 DNA: TGTGCCAGCAGCTTAGATCCGGTGTACACAGATACGCAGTATTTT. The chain combines TRBV7-2 with TRBJ2-3; D gene uncertain. Trimming stripped 1 base from V and 2 bases from J, with 10 bases between. CDR3 length: 15 residues. Germline lookup yields CDR1 SGHTA and CDR2 FQGNSA.

This chain links TRBV18 with TRBJ1-6, with D uncertain. This CDR3 comprises 13 residues. V lost 0 bases and J 10 bases, leaving 7 bases between the germline ends. From germline, CDR1 is KGHSH and CDR2 LQKENI. The CDR3 DNA reads TGTGCCAGCTCACCACCATTCCTCTCACCCCTCCACTTT. Residues: CASSPPFLSPLHF.

This clonotype was counted a few times. The J gene is TRBJ2-7, the V gene TRBV20-1; TRBD1 matches 11 bases. The germline CDR1 and CDR2 sequences are DFQATT and SNEGSKA (reference sequence). Germline trimming cut 6 bases from V and 5 bases from J; bases unmatched to any gene: 6. The CDR3 spans 13 residues. This CDR3 is CSARTGGVDEQYF. The CDR3 coding sequence is TGCAGTGCCCGGACAGGGGGCGTCGACGAGCAGTACTTC.

This clonotype was detected a few times. The V gene is TRBV7-9, the J gene TRBJ2-3; the D call may be TRBD1 or TRBD2 (5 bases each). V was cut by 6 bases and J by 1 base, with 11 bases left in between. The germline gives CDR1 SEHNR, CDR2 FQNEAQ (reference sequence). This CDR3 region has 14 residues. CDR3 region: CASSMGVGTDTQYF. The CDR3 nucleotides are TGTGCCAGCAGTATGGGGGTGGGCACAGATACGCAGTATTTT. Looking up the rest from reference TRBV7-9 and TRBJ2-3 gives the full variable domain: DTGVSQNPRHKITKRGQNVTFRCDPISEHNRLYWYRQTLGQGPEFLTYFQNEAQLEKSRLLSDRFSAERPKGSFSTLEIQRTEQGDSAMYLCASSMGVGTDTQYFGPGTRLTVL.

In its sample, this clonotype ranks as medium-sized. CDR3 coding DNA: TGCAGTGCGCACGTCCTAGGGGGCATGAGCAATCAGCCCCAGCATTTT. Its protein product is CSAHVLGGMSNQPQHF. V usage is TRBV20-1 and J usage is TRBJ1-5; TRBD1 matches at 7 bases. The CDR3 has 16 amino acids. Unmatched junction bases numbered 12, after V lost 6 bases and J lost 1 base. From germline, CDR1 is DFQATT and CDR2 SNEGSKA (reference sequence).

This clonotype was seen more than once but under ten times. V and J are TRBV7-3 and TRBJ2-3; no clear D. The CDR3 runs 17 residues. Trimming stripped 3 bases from V and 0 bases from J, with 16 bases between. Germline lookup yields CDR1 SGHTA and CDR2 FQGTGA. Written as DNA, the CDR3 is TGTGCCAGCAGCTTGTCCACACATGGTGGGAGCACAGATACGCAGTATTTT. It is translated as CASSLSTHGGSTDTQYF. Full variable domain (outside the CDR3, taken from reference TRBV7-3 and TRBJ2-3): GAGVSQTPSNKVTEKGKYVELRCDPISGHTALYWYRQSLGQGPEFLIYFQGTGAADDSGLPNDRFFAVRPEGSVSTLKIQRTERGDSAVYLCASSLSTHGGSTDTQYFGPGTRLTVL.

There are a few counts of this clonotype. The J gene is TRBJ1-2, the V gene TRBV28; D is perhaps TRBD1 (6 bases). Germline V gene lookup returns CDR1 MDHEN and CDR2 SYDVKM. Trimming stripped 8 bases from V and 4 bases from J, with 20 bases between. CDR3 length equals 15 residues. The CDR3 region has the DNA TGTGCCAGCCTACCTGCAGGGGATGGAGGCTATGGCTACACCTTC. Its protein product is CASLPAGDGGYGYTF.

The chain couples TRBV4-2 to TRBJ1-5, with 7 bases fitting TRBD1. The trim removed 1 base at V and 4 bases at J, leaving 4 bases unmatched. This CDR3 contains 15 residues. The germline gives CDR1 LGHNA, CDR2 YNFKEQ. The CDR3 nucleotides are TGTGCCAGCAGCCAAGGGGGACAGATAAATCAGCCCCAGCATTTT. Residues: CASSQGGQINQPQHF.

V and J are TRBV19 and TRBJ2-5; 7 positions match TRBD2. This CDR3 is 14 amino acids long. Germline lookup yields CDR1 LNHDA and CDR2 SQIVND (reference sequence). Trimming cost V 3 bases and J 4 bases; bases outside gene matches: 5. The CDR3 DNA reads TGTGCCAGTAGTATGGGAGGGTTTGTAGAGACCCAGTACTTC. Its translation: CASSMGGFVETQYF.

This clonotype was counted between two and nine times. The V and J genes are TRBV20-1 and TRBJ2-3, with 8 bases fitting TRBD2. The J segment lost 0 bases and the V segment lost 1 base, leaving 12 bases of the junction unmatched. The germline V gene has CDR1 DFQATT and CDR2 SNEGSKA (reference sequence). The CDR3 loop spans 18 amino acids. CDR3 sequence: CSARGGAGGNISTDTQYF. In nucleotides, the CDR3 is TGCAGTGCTAGAGGAGGTGCGGGGGGAAACATTAGCACAGATACGCAGTATTTT.

This clonotype showed up just a few times. This chain links TRBV24-1 with TRBJ2-1; 7 bases map to TRBD1. The CDR3 has 14 amino acids. Germline V CDR1 and CDR2: KGHDR, SFDVKD. V gave up 5 bases and J gave up 7 bases; unmatched junction bases: 7. CDR3 protein: CATSVMTGKNEQFF. The DNA for the CDR3 is TGTGCCACCAGTGTTATGACAGGGAAAAATGAGCAGTTCTTC.

This clonotype turned up a few times. V gene TRBV6-5 combines with J gene TRBJ1-5; possibly TRBD1 for D (6 bases). The CDR3 extends over 14 amino acids. V lost 4 bases, J lost 1 base, and 8 bases lay in between. Germline V lookup: CDR1 MNHEY, CDR2 SVGAGI. The CDR3 sequence: CASSLGASNQPQHF. For the CDR3, the DNA is TGTGCCAGCAGTTTGGGGGCGAGCAATCAGCCCCAGCATTTT.